This T cell receptor beta chain was documented in a study of identifying expanded T cells in peripheral blood. During the collection period, no donor immune events like infections were recorded. The CDR3 contains 17 residues. V trimming: 3 bases; J trimming: 4 bases; junction bases outside the gene matches: 8. Profiled with immunoSEQ multiplex PCR; TCRdb holds only in-frame clones, not every one. Of approximately 50,000 clones listed, 82% are singletons. The rearrangement uses TRBV5-3 and TRBJ2-1, with 12 bases identical to TRBD2. TRBV5-3 has ORF status, its function being uncertain. Sequencing was carried out using blood. This clonotype originated in a person aged 18-70 years in good health. The CDR3 sequence: CARSCRFTSGGYNEQFF. CDR3 sequence (DNA): TGTGCCAGAAGCTGCCGCTTCACTAGCGGGGGGTACAATGAGCAGTTCTTC.